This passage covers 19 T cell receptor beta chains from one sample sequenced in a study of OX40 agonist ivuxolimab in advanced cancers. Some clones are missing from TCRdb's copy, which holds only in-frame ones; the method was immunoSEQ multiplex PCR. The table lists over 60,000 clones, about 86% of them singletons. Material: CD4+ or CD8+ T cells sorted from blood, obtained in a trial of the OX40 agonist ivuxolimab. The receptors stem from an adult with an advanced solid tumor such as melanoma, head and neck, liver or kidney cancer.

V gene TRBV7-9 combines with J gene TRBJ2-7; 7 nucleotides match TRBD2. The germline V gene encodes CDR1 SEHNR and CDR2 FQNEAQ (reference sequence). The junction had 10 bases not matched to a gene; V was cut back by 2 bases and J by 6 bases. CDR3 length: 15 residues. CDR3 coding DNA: TGTGCCAGCAGCTTACAGGGAGGGGCGCCCACCGAGCAGTACTTC. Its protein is CASSLQGGAPTEQYF.

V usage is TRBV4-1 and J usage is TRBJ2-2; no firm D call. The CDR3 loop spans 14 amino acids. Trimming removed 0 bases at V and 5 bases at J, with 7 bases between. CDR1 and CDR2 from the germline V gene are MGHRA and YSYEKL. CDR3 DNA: TGCGCCAGCAGCCAAGATTGGCGAACCGGGGAGCTGTTTTTT. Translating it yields CASSQDWRTGELFF.

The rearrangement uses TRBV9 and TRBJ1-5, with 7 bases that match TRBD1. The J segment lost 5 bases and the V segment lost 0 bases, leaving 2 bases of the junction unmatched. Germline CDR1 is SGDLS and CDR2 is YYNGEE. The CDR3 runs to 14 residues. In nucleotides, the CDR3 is TGTGCCAGCAGCGTAGGTACAGGGGATCAGCCCCAGCATTTT. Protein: CASSVGTGDQPQHF.

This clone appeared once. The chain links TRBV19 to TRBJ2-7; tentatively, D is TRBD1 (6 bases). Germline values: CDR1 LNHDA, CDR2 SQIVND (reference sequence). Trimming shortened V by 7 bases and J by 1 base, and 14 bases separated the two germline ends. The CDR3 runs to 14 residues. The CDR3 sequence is CASKDSDWSYEQYF. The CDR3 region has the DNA TGTGCCAGTAAGGACAGCGACTGGTCCTACGAGCAGTACTTC.

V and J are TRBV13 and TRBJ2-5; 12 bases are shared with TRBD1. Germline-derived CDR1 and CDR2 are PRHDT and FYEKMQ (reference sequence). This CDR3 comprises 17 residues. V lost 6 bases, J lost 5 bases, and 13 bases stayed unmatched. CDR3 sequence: CASSHSPGQGAWETQYF. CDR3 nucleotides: TGTGCCAGCAGTCATTCACCGGGACAGGGGGCCTGGGAGACCCAGTACTTC.

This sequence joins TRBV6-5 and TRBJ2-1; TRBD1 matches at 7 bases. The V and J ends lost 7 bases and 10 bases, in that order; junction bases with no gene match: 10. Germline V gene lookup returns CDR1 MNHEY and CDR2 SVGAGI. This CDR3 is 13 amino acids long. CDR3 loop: CASTRTGLGEQFF. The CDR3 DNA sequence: TGTGCCAGCACCCGGACAGGCCTCGGGGAGCAGTTCTTC.

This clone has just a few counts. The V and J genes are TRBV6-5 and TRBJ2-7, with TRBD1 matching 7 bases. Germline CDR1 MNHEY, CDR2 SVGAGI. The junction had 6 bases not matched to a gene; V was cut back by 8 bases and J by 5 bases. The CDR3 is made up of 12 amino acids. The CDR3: CASLDRVNEQYF. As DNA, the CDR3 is TGTGCCAGCCTCGACAGGGTCAACGAGCAGTACTTC.

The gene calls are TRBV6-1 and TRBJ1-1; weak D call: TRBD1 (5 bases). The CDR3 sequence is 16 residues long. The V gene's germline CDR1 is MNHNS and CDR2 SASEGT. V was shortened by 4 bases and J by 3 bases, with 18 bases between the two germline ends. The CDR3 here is CASSVGPQGRYTEAFF. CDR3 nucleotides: TGTGCCAGCAGTGTGGGGCCCCAGGGCAGGTACACTGAAGCTTTCTTT.

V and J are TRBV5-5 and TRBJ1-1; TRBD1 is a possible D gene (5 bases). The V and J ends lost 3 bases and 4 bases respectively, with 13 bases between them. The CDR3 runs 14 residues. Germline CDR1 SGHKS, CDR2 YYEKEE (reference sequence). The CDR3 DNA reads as TGTGCCAGCAGCTCCCAGGTCGGGACCACTGAAGCTTTCTTT. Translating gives CASSSQVGTTEAFF.

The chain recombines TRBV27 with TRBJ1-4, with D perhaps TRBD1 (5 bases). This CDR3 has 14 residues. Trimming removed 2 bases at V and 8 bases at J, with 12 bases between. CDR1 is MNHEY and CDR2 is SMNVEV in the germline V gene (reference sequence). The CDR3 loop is CASSLRGPEEKLFF. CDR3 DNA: TGTGCCAGCAGTTTAAGGGGTCCCGAGGAAAAACTGTTTTTT.

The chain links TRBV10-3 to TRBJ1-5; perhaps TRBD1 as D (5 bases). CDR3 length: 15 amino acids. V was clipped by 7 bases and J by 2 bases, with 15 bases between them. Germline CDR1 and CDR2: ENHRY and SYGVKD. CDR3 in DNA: TGTGCCATCATATGGGGGGGGAATCGCAATCAGCCCCAGCATTTT. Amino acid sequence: CAIIWGGNRNQPQHF.

CDR3 DNA sequence: TGCGCCAGCAGCTTGGCGACGGGGGGGAATCAGCCCCAGCATTTT. Translated: CASSLATGGNQPQHF. The rearrangement joins TRBV5-1 to TRBJ1-5; D is possibly TRBD1 (5 bases). The CDR3 has 15 residues. Germline loops: CDR1 SGHRS, CDR2 YFSETQ. Trimming removed 0 bases from V and 4 bases from J, with 11 bases in between.

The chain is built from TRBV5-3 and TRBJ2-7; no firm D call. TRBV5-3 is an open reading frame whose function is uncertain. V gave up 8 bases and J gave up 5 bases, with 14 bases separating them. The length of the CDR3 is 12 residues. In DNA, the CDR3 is TGTGCCAGCAGCCGATCATCCCACGAGCAGTACTTC. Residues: CASSRSSHEQYF.

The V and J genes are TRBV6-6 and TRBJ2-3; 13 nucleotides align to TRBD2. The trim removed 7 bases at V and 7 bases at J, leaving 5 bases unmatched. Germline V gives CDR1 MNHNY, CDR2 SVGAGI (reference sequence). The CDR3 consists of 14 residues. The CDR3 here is CASITSGGGNTQYF. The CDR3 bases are TGTGCCAGCATCACTAGCGGGGGGGGGAATACGCAGTATTTT.

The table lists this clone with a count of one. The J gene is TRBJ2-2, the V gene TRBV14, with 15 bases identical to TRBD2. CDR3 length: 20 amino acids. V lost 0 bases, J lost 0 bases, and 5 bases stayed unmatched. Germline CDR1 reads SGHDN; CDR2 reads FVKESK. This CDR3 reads CASSQDLGLAGGANTGELFF. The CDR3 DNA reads TGTGCCAGCAGCCAAGATCTGGGACTAGCGGGGGGCGCGAACACCGGGGAGCTGTTTTTT.

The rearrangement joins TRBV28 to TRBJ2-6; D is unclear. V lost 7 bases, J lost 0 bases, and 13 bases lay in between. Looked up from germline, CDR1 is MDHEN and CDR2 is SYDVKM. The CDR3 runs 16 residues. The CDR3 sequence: CASTDTLDSGANVLTF. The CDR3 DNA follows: TGTGCCAGCACCGACACCCTAGACTCTGGGGCCAACGTCCTGACTTTC.

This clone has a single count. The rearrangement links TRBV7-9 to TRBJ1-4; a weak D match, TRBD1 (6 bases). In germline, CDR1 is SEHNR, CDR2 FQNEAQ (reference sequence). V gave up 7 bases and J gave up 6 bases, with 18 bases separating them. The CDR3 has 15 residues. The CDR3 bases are TGTGCCAGCAACCTAGGACAGCGTGTTCATGAAAAACTGTTTTTT. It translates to CASNLGQRVHEKLFF.

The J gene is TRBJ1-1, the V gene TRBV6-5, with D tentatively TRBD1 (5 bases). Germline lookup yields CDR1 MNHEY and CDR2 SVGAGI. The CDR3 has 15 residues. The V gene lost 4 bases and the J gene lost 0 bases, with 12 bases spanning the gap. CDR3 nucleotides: TGTGCCAGCAGTTCAAACCCGGGACTGAACACTGAAGCTTTCTTT. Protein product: CASSSNPGLNTEAFF.

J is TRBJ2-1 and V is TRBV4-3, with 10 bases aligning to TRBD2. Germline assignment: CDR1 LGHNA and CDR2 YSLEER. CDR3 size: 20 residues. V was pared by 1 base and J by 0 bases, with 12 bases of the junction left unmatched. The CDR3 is CASSQGDLAGEVSSYNEQFF. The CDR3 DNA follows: TGCGCCAGCAGCCAAGGTGATCTAGCGGGAGAGGTGAGCTCCTACAATGAGCAGTTCTTC.